These 6 T cell receptor beta chains share one sample of origin, sequenced in a study of T-cell reconstitution after alpha-beta-depleted transplantation in children. Preparation of the TCRbeta library used unique molecular identifiers. TCRdb reprocessed the PCR reads via MiXCR and lists one record per CDR3 protein. The sample has 5,100 or so distinct CDR3 sequences, approximately 25% seen once. The specimen was PBMCs, mostly from graft donor cells, collected 60 days after TCRalphabeta/CD19-depleted stem cell transplant. These TCRs come from a male patient under 10 years old who had a stem cell transplant for acute lymphoblastic leukemia, so the T cells may come from the graft donor.

The chain uses TRBV5-1 and TRBJ1-5, with 7 positions matching TRBD1. Germline loops: CDR1 SGHRS, CDR2 YFSETQ. CDR3 size: 14 residues. V was clipped by 4 bases and J by 2 bases; unmatched bases: 3. Here the CDR3 DNA reads TGCGCCAGCAGCCCCGGACAGGGCAATCAGCCCCAGCATTTT. Its translation is CASSPGQGNQPQHF.

This clonotype occurred once. J is TRBJ2-1 and V is TRBV12-3 or TRBV12-4, with 7 positions matching TRBD1. The CDR3 contains 12 residues. With 1 base clipped from V and 15 bases from J, the junction kept 6 bases outside the gene matches. Here the CDR3 DNA reads TGTGCCAGCAGTTTAGGCGACAGGGTACGGTTCTTC. Amino acids: CASSLGDRVRFF.

This sequence joins TRBV12-3 or TRBV12-4 and TRBJ2-7; a weak D match, TRBD2 (6 bases). The germline V and J ends were trimmed by 1 base and 2 bases, with 6 bases remaining between them. The CDR3 consists of 13 residues. The CDR3, as DNA: TGTGCCAGCAGTTTAGGGGAGGCCTACGAGCAGTACTTC. Translation: CASSLGEAYEQYF.

The chain couples TRBV7-2 to TRBJ1-4; D uncertain. Per germline, CDR1 SGHTA and CDR2 FQGNSA. With 5 bases removed from V and 4 bases from J, the gap between germline ends came to 14 bases. The CDR3 totals 15 residues. This CDR3 reads CASSVAGSINEKLFF. CDR3 nucleotides: TGTGCCAGCAGCGTGGCCGGGTCCATTAATGAAAAACTGTTTTTT.

This clonotype was counted many times. V and J are TRBV5-1 and TRBJ2-1; D possibly matches TRBD1 or TRBD2 (8 bases each). Trimming took off 0 bases at V and 6 bases at J, with 22 bases between the two ends. This CDR3 spans 18 amino acids. Per germline, CDR1 SGHRS and CDR2 YFSETQ. The CDR3 DNA follows: TGCGCCAGCAGCTTGGTGACTAGCGCACCAACAGGGGGCAATGAGCAGTTCTTC. Its protein product is CASSLVTSAPTGGNEQFF.

This clonotype was seen at least ten times. The V call is TRBV6-1, the J call TRBJ1-5; D is uncertain. V lost 1 base and J lost 2, with 3 bases in between. Germline-derived CDR1 and CDR2 are MNHNS and SASEGT. This CDR3 contains 13 residues. The CDR3 protein is CASSEVRNQPQHF. In nucleotides, the CDR3 is TGTGCCAGCAGTGAAGTTCGCAATCAGCCCCAGCATTTT.